Described below is a single TCR beta chain sequence and its context. There is no known antigen for this receptor. No qualities accompany the bases; no much larger clone lies one base away. These data belong to a study of blood T cell repertoires in COVID-19 (TCRdb year 2020). About the investigation overall: The collaborator samples originated in the United States, Italy and Spain and spanned the acute and convalescent phases of COVID-19. The prospective study material was composed of cDNA or gDNA derived from T cells, B-cell-depleted T cells, or PBMCs. Deeply sampled blood TCRbeta repertoires from subjects exposed to, actively infected with, or recovered from COVID-19 were included in the dataset. A de-identified subject ID, COVID-19 status, age in years and sex were almost always included in the sample metadata. Samples came from the ongoing ImmuneRACE study (first 160 participants) plus 1,254 subjects from 6 global collaborators. Where available, HLA class I and class II types were taken from metadata supplied by the sample provider and were not determined by assay-based typing. A freely available public database, intended as a resource for researchers studying the immune response to SARS-CoV-2, is where the repertoires were released.

Paper-wide results and their limitations: Clinical and demographic metadata were provided uncurated, with the amount varying by source and participant.

TCRbeta CDR3 regions were amplified from genomic DNA by means of the immunoSEQ Assay, a bias-controlled multiplex PCR. The study's own analysis went as follows. The number of nucleated cells in each sample was estimated from the amplification of reference gene primers within the assay. Sequence reads were collapsed and filtered to measure the absolute abundance of every unique TCRbeta CDR3 rearrangement. For each sample, productive Simpson clonality was calculated as the square root of Simpson's diversity index across productive rearrangements. TCRdb provides this immuneACCESS table in a form limited to in-frame rearrangements. Some clones are lacking; in checked studies, under half of them reflect an unresolved V gene, and why the rest are absent is not known. V and J calls and clone size come straight from that table; D and trimming were deduced from the DNA. For this sample the table gives some 50,000 clones, of which 75% to 85% were detected only once. The top ten clones comprise roughly 8.2% of the sample.

Collaborating institutions collected whole blood in K2EDTA tubes following their own protocols. For TCRbeta analysis, collaborators shipped samples as frozen whole blood, isolated PBMCs, or DNA extracted from either of those sample types. Germline trimming: 4 bases from V, 5 bases from J; junction bases outside gene matches: 14. The CDR3 numbers 16 residues from cysteine through phenylalanine. Only the CDR3 DNA is retained, 48 bases long and in frame from the first base. The germline V gene yields SGHRS for CDR1 and YFSETQ for CDR2. This TCR was sampled from a human donor in a cohort sampled during active COVID-19. The sample consisted of peripheral blood. This chain is built from TRBV5-1 and TRBJ2-5, with 7 bases in between that match TRBD1. The DNA sequence is given as TGCGCCAGCAGCCCCGGGCCGACAGGGTCGTCGGAGACCCAGTACTTC. This sequence encodes CASSPGPTGSSETQYF.